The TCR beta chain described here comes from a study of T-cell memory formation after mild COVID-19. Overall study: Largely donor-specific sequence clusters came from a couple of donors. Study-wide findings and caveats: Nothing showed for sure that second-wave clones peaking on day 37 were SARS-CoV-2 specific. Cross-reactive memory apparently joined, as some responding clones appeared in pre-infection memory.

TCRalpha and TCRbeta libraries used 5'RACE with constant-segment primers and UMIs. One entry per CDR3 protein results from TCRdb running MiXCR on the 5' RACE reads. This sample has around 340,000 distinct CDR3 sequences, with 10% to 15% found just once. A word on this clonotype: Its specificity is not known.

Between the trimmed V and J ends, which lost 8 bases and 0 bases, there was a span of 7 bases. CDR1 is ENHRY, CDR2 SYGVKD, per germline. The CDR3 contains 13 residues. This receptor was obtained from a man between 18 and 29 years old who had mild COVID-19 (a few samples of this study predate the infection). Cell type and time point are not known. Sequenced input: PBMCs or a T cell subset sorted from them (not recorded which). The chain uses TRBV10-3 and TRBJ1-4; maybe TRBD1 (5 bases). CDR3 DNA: TGTGCCATCCAAGGGGCAACTAATGAAAAACTGTTTTTT. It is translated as CAIQGATNEKLFF.